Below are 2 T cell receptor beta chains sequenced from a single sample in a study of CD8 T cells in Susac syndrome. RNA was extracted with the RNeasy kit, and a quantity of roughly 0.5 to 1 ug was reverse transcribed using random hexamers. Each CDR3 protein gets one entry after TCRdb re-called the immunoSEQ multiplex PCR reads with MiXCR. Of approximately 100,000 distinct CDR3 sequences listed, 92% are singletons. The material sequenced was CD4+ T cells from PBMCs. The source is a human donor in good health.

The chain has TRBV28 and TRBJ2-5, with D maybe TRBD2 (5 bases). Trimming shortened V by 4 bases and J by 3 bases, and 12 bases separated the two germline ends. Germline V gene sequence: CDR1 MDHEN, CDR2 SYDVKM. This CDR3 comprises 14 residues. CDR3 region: CASSSWTDKETQYF. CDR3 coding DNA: TGTGCCAGCAGTTCTTGGACTGATAAAGAGACCCAGTACTTC.

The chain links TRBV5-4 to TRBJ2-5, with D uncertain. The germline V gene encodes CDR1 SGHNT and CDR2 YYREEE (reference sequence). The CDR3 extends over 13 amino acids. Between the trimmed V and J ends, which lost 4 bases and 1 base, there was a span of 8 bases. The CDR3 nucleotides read TGTGCCAGCAGCCCTATAACCCAAGAGACCCAGTACTTC. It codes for CASSPITQETQYF.